This T cell receptor (beta chain) came from a study of blood T cell repertoires in COVID-19 (TCRdb year 2020). With respect to the entire study: Samples covering the acute and convalescent phases of COVID-19 were provided by collaborators in the United States, Italy and Spain. The prospective study material was composed of cDNA or gDNA derived from T cells, B-cell-depleted T cells, or PBMCs. Deeply sampled blood TCRbeta repertoires from subjects exposed to, actively infected with, or recovered from COVID-19 were included in the dataset. The repertoires were released in a freely available public database meant as a resource for research on the immune response to SARS-CoV-2. The samples were drawn from the first 160 participants of the ongoing ImmuneRACE study and from 1,254 subjects provided by 6 global collaborators. Nearly every sample came with metadata listing a de-identified subject ID, COVID-19 status, age in years and sex. Where available, HLA class I and class II types were obtained from metadata supplied by the sample provider rather than from assay-based typing. The paper as a whole reports these results and caveats: The amount of clinical and demographic metadata varied by source and participant and was provided uncurated.

Of note for this clone: Its binding antigen is unknown. Base quality data are lacking; no much larger clone is found one base away. This sample includes further DNA sequences coding for the same CDR3.

TCRbeta CDR3 regions were amplified from genomic DNA using the immunoSEQ Assay, a bias-controlled multiplex PCR. In the paper's pipeline: The number of nucleated cells in each sample was estimated by amplification of reference gene primers within the assay. To quantify the absolute abundance of each unique TCRbeta CDR3 rearrangement, sequence reads were collapsed and filtered. Productive Simpson clonality was computed per sample as the square root of Simpson's diversity index over productive rearrangements. The immuneACCESS repertoire file appears here via TCRdb, limited to in-frame rearrangements. These files lack a portion of the clones; in checked studies, under half of the deficit traces to unresolved V genes, and the cause of the others is not known. The D gene and trimming were derived from the DNA, and the V and J assignments and clone size from that table. The sample table lists 270,000 or so clones, roughly 88% of them with a count of one. The ten largest account for 1.2% of the sample.

Participants in the prospective study were enrolled through a virtual design, were aged 18 to 89 years, and lived in approximately 24 United States geographic areas. Cohort assignment in the prospective study relied on participant-reported clinical history from a screening survey and a study questionnaire. Mobile phlebotomists in the prospective study collected whole blood, serum and a nasopharyngeal or oropharyngeal swab from every participant. Additional blood draws and questionnaires over an approximately 2-month period could optionally be provided by prospective study participants. Blood samples from the prospective study were shipped frozen or at room temperature prior to DNA extraction. The CDR3, from cysteine to phenylalanine, totals 14 residues. The read is trimmed to its CDR3 DNA, 42 bases read in frame from base 1. The junction carries 10 bases between V and J, which are trimmed by 3 bases and 1 base respectively. CDR1 and CDR2 (LGHDT, YNNKEL) derive from the germline V gene (reference sequence).

This receptor chain uses TRBV3-1 (or the pseudogene TRBV3-2) and TRBJ2-7; the D gene is possibly TRBD1, with 6 bases matching. This TCR came from a middle-aged woman with acute COVID-19. Sequenced sample: PBMCs or T cells enriched from blood (not recorded which). The CDR3 protein is CASSQVRGSYEQYF. The nucleotide sequence is TGTGCCAGCAGCCAGGTCAGGGGATCCTACGAGCAGTACTTC.